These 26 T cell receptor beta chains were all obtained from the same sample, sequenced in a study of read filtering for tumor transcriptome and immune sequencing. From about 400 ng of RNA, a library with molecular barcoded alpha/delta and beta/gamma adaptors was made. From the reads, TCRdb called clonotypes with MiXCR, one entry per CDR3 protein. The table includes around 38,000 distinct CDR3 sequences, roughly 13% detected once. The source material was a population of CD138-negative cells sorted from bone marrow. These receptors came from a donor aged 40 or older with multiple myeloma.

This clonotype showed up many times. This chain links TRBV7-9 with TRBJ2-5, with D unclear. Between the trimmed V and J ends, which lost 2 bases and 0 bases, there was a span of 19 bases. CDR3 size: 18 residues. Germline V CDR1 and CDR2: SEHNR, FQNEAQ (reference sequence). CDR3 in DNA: TGTGCCAGCAGCTTAACGCACATTCAAGGATCGTACCAAGAGACCCAGTACTTC. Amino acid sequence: CASSLTHIQGSYQETQYF. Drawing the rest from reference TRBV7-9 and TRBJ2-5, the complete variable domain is DTGVSQNPRHKITKRGQNVTFRCDPISEHNRLYWYRQTLGQGPEFLTYFQNEAQLEKSRLLSDRFSAERPKGSFSTLEIQRTEQGDSAMYLCASSLTHIQGSYQETQYFGPGTRLLVL.

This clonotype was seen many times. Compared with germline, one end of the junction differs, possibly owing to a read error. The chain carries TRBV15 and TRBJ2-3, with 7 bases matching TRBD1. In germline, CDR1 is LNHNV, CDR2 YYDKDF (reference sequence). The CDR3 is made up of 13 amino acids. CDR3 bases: TGTGCCACCAGCAGGGATTACAGGGGACCCAACTTTTTT. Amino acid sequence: CATSRDYRGPNFF.

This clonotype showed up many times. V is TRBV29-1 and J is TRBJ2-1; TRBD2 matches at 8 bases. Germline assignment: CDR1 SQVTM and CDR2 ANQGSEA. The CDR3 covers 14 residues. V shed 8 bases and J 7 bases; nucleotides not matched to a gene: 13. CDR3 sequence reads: CSLIAGNGWNEQFF. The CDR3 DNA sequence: TGCAGCCTAATAGCGGGAAATGGTTGGAATGAGCAGTTCTTC.

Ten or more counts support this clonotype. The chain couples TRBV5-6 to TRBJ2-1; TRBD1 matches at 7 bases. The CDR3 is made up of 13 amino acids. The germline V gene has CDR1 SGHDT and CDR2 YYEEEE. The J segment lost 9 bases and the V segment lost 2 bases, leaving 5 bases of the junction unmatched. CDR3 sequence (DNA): TGTGCCAGCAGCTTAACAGGGGCGGGTGAGCAGTTCTTC. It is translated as CASSLTGAGEQFF.

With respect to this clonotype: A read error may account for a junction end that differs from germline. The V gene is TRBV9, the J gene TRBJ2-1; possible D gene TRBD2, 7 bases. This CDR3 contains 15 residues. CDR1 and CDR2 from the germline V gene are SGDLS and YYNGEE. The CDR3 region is CASSVGGGNYSEQFF. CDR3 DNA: TGCGCCAGCAGCGTAGGGGGAGGGAACTACAGTGAGCAGTTCTTC.

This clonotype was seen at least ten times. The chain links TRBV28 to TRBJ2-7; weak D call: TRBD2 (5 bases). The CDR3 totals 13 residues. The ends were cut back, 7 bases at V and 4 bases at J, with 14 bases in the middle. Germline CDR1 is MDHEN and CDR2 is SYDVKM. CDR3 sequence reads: CASNQGLIYEQYF. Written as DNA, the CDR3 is TGTGCCAGCAACCAAGGACTGATATACGAGCAGTACTTC. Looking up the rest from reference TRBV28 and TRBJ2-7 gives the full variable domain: DVKVTQSSRYLVKRTGEKVFLECVQDMDHENMFWYRQDPGLGLRLIYFSYDVKMKEKGDIPEGYSVSREKKERFSLILESASTNQTSMYLCASNQGLIYEQYFGPGTRLTVT.

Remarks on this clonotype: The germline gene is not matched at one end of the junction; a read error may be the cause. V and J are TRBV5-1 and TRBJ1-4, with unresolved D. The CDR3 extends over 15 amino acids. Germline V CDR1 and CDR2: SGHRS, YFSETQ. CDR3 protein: CASSLGGIGNEKPFF. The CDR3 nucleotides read TGCGCCAGCAGCTTAGGAGGGATCGGTAATGAAAAACCGTTTTTT.

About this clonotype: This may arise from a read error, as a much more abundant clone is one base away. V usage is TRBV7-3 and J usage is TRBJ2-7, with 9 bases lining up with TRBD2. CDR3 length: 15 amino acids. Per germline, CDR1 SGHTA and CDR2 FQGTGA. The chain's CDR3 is CASSSPGLAFYGQYF. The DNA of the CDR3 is TGTGCCAGCAGCTCCCCGGGACTAGCTTTCTACGGGCAGTACTTC.

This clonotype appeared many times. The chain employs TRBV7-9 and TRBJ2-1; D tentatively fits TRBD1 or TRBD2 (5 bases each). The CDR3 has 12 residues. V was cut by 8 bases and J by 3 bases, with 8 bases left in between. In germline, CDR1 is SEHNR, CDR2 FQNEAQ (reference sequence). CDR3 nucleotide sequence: TGTGCCAGCGGGGACCTCTACAATGAGCAGTTCTTC. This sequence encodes CASGDLYNEQFF.

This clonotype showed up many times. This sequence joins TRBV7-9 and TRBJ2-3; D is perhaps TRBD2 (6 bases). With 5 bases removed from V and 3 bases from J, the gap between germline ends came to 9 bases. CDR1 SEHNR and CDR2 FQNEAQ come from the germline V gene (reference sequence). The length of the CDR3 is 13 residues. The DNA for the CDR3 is TGTGCCAGCAGCGCCGGAGGGACAGATACGCAGTATTTT. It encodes CASSAGGTDTQYF.

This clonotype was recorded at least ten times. The CDR3 sequence is CSVRSGPYNEQFF. The DNA of the CDR3 is TGCAGCGTTAGGAGCGGGCCCTACAATGAGCAGTTCTTC. The V gene is TRBV29-1, the J gene TRBJ2-1; tentative D call: TRBD2 (6 bases). Between the trimmed V and J ends, which lost 5 bases and 2 bases, there was a span of 10 bases. The CDR3 covers 13 residues. The germline gives CDR1 SQVTM, CDR2 ANQGSEA.

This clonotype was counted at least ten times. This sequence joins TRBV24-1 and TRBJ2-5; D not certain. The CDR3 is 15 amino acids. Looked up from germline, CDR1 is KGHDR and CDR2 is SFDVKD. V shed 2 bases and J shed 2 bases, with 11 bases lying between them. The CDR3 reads CATSDSRRVQETQYF. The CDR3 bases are TGTGCCACCAGTGATTCGAGAAGGGTACAAGAGACCCAGTACTTC.

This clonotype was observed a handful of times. The CDR3 spells CSGGTRAYNEQFF. CDR3 in DNA: TGCAGCGGCGGGACCCGAGCCTACAATGAGCAGTTCTTC. The chain uses TRBV29-1 and TRBJ2-1; the D gene is possibly TRBD2 (6 bases). In germline, CDR1 is SQVTM, CDR2 ANQGSEA. V was clipped by 7 bases and J by 2 bases, with 12 bases between them. This CDR3 is built from 13 residues.

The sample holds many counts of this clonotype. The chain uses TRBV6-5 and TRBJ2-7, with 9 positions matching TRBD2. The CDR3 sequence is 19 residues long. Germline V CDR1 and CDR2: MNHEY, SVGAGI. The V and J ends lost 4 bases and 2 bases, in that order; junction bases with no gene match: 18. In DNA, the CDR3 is TGTGCCAGCAGTTCGTTCCGATGGGGTTCGGCGGGAGGGCCCTACGAGCAGTACTTC. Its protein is CASSSFRWGSAGGPYEQYF.

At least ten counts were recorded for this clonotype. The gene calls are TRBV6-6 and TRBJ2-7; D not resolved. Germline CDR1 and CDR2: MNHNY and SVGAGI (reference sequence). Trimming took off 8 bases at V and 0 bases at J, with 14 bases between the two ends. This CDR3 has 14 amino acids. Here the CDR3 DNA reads TGTGCCAGCTCCCCAGGATTTAACTCCTACGAGCAGTACTTC. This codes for CASSPGFNSYEQYF.

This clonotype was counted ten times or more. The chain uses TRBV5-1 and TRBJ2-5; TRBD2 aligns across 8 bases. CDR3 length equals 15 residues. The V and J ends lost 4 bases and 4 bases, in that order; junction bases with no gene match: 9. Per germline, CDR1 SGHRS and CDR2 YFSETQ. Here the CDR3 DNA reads TGCGCCAGCAGCCTCGGGGGGGCCGGTGCAGAGACCCAGTACTTC. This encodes CASSLGGAGAETQYF.

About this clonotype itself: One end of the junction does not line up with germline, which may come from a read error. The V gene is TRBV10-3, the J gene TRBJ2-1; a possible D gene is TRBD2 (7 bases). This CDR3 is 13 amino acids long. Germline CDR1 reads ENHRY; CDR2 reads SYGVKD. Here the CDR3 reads CAISERGGNGQFF. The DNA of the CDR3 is TGTGCCATCAGTGAGAGGGGGGGCAATGGGCAGTTCTTC.

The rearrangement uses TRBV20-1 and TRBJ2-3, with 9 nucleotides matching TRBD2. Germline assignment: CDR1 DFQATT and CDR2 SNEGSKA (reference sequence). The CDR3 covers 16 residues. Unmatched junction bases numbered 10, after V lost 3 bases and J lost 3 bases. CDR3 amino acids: CSASLLAGGLTDTQYF. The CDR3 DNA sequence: TGCAGTGCTAGTCTGCTCGCGGGAGGGTTGACAGATACGCAGTATTTT.

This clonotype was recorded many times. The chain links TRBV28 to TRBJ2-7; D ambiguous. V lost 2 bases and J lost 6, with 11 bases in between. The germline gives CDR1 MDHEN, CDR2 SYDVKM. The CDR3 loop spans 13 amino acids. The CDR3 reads CASSLTSLGEQYF. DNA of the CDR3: TGTGCCAGCAGTTTAACCTCTCTCGGCGAGCAGTACTTC.

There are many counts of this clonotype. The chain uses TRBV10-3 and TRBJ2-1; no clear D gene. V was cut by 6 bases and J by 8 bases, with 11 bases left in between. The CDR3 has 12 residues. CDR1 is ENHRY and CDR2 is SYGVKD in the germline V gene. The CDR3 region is CAISEPNDEQFF. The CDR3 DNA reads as TGTGCCATCAGCGAGCCAAACGATGAGCAGTTCTTC.

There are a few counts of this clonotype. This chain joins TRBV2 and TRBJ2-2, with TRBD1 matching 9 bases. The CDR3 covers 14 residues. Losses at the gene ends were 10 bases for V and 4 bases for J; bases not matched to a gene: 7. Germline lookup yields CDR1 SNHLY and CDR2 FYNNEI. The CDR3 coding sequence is TGTGCCACCAGACAGGGGGTAGGCACCGGGGAGCTGTTTTTT. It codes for CATRQGVGTGELFF.

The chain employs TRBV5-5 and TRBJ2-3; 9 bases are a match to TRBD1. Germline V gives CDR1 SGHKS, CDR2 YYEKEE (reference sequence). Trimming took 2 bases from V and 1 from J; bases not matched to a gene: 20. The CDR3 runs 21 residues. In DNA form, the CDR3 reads TGTGCCAGCAGCTTAAGATTACTATCGGACAGGGGCAAGTTAGGCACAGATACGCAGTATTTT. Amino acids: CASSLRLLSDRGKLGTDTQYF.

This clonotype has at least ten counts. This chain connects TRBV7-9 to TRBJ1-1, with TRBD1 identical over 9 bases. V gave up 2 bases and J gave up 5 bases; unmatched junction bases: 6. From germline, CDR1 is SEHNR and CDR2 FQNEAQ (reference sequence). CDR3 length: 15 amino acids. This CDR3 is CASSLIGQGRTEAFF. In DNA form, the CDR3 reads TGTGCCAGCAGCTTAATCGGACAGGGGAGGACTGAAGCTTTCTTT.

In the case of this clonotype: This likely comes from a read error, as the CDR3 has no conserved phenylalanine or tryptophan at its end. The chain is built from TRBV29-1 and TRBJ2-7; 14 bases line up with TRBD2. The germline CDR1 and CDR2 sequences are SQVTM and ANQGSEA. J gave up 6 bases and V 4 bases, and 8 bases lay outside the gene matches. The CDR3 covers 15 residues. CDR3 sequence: CSVGLAGGPGAEQYI. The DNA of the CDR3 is TGCAGCGTTGGACTAGCGGGAGGGCCTGGGGCCGAGCAGTACATC.

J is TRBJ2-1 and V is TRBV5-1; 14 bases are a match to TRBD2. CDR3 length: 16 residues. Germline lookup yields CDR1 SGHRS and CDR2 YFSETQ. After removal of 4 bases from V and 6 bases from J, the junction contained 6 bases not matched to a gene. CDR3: CASSPGLAGVGNEQFF. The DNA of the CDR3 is TGCGCCAGCAGCCCGGGACTAGCGGGAGTTGGCAATGAGCAGTTCTTC.

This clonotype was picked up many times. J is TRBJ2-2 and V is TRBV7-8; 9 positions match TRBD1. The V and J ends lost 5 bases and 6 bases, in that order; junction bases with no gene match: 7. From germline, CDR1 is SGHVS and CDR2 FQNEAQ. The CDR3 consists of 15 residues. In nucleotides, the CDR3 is TGTGCCAGCAGCCAAAAGCGGACAGGGGCCGGGGAGCTGTTTTTT. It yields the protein CASSQKRTGAGELFF.